This T cell receptor beta chain was retrieved from a study of blood T cell repertoires in COVID-19. Using immunoSEQ multiplex PCR, the repertoire was profiled, and TCRdb retains in-frame clones only, with some absent. The table shows under 200,000 clones, with 70% to 90% occurring only once. V shed 6 bases and J shed 0 bases, with 13 bases lying between them. Looked up from germline, CDR1 is SGHRS and CDR2 is YFSETQ. The CDR3 is made up of 15 amino acids. Sequenced material: PBMCs or T cells enriched from blood (not recorded which). The chain has TRBV5-1 and TRBJ2-4, with D unresolved. The receptor was isolated from a woman aged 18-29 years who had recovered from COVID-19. The CDR3 region is CASTPGDLAKNIQYF. The CDR3 DNA reads as TGCGCCAGCACCCCCGGAGACTTAGCCAAAAACATTCAGTACTTC.